This TCR beta chain was captured in a study of control samples from healthy donors and cancer patients. Profiling relied on immunoSEQ multiplex PCR, and the TCRdb table lists in-frame clones only, not all of them. The top ten hold around 2% of the sample, which has 120,000 or so clones, roughly nine tenths seen once. Germline V gives CDR1 LGHDT, CDR2 YNNKEL (reference sequence). Trimming left V 0 bases short and J 8 bases short, with 10 bases between. This CDR3 spans 13 amino acids. The sample taken for sequencing was blood. J is TRBJ1-1 and V is TRBV3-1 (or the pseudogene TRBV3-2); D might be TRBD1 (6 bases). The receptor was isolated from a man between 18 and 35 years old in good health. CDR3 bases: TGTGCCAGCAGCCAAGAGGGTGACAGGGAAGCTTTCTTT. This sequence encodes CASSQEGDREAFF.